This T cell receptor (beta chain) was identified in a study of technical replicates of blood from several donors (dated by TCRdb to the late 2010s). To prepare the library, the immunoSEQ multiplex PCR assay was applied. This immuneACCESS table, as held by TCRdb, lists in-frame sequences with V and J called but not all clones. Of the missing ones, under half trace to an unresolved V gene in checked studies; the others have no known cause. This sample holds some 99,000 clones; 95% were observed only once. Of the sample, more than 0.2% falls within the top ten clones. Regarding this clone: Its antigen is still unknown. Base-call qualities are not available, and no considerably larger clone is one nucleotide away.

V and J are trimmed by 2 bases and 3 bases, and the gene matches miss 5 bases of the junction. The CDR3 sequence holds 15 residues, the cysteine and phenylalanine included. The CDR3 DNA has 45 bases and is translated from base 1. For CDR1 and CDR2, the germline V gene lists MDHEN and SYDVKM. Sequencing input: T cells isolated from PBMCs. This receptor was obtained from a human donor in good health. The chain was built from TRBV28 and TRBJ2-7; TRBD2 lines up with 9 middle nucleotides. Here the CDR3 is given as CASSLIASGNYEQYF. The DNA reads TGTGCCAGCAGTTTAATCGCTAGCGGGAACTACGAGCAGTACTTC. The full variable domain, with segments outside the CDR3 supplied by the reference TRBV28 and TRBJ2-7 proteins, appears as DVKVTQSSRYLVKRTGEKVFLECVQDMDHENMFWYRQDPGLGLRLIYFSYDVKMKEKGDIPEGYSVSREKKERFSLILESASTNQTSMYLCASSLIASGNYEQYFGPGTRLTVT.